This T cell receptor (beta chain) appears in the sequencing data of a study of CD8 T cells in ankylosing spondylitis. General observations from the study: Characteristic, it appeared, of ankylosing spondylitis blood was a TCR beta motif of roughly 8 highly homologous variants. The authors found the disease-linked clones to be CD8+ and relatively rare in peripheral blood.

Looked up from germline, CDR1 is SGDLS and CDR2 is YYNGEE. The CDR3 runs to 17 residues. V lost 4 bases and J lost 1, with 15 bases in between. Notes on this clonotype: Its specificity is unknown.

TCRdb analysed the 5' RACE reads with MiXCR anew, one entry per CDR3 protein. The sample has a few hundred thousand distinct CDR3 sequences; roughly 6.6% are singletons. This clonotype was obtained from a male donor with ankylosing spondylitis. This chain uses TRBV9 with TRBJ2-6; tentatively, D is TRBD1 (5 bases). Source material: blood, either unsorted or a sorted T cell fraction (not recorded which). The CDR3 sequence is CASSPWQGRSGANVLTF. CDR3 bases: TGTGCCAGCAGCCCCTGGCAGGGTCGATCTGGGGCCAACGTCCTGACTTTC. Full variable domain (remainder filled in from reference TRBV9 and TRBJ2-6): DSGVTQTPKHLITATGQRVTLRCSPRSGDLSVYWYQQSLDQGLQFLIQYYNGEERAKGNILERFSAQQFPDLHSELNLSSLELGDSALYFCASSPWQGRSGANVLTFGAGSRLTVL.